These 15 T cell receptor beta chains originate from one sample sequenced in a study of T-cell reconstitution after alpha-beta-depleted transplantation in children. It was with unique molecular identifiers that the TCRbeta library was prepared. MiXCR, applied by TCRdb to the PCR reads, yields one record per CDR3 protein. The sample lists 80,000 or so distinct CDR3 sequences, 13% to 15% occurring once. The material was PBMCs, mostly from graft donor cells, obtained 180 days after TCRalphabeta/CD19-depleted stem cell transplant. All receptors derive from a male patient aged 2 to 9 who had a stem cell transplant for acute lymphoblastic leukemia, so the T cells may come from the graft donor.

The DNA of the CDR3 is TGTGCCAGCTCACCATGGCAGAGACGCACAGATACGCAGTATTTT. This translates into CASSPWQRRTDTQYF. V and J are TRBV18 and TRBJ2-3; D is unclear. The CDR3 runs to 15 residues. The V end lost 2 bases, the J end lost 1 base, and 10 bases lay between the germline ends. In germline, CDR1 is KGHSH, CDR2 LQKENI.

Only a few counts were recorded for this clonotype. The chain uses TRBV5-1 and TRBJ1-5; a weak D match, TRBD1 (6 bases). V was shortened by 1 base and J by 6 bases, with 14 bases between the two germline ends. CDR1 is SGHRS, CDR2 YFSETQ, per germline. The CDR3 totals 15 residues. This CDR3 is CASSLSDRRTQPQHF. The CDR3 coding sequence is TGCGCCAGCAGCTTGAGCGACAGGAGGACTCAGCCCCAGCATTTT.

In its sample, this clonotype was seen a few times. The V and J genes are TRBV28 and TRBJ2-5, with D possibly matching TRBD2 (7 bases). CDR1 and CDR2 from the germline V gene are MDHEN and SYDVKM. V was clipped by 10 bases and J by 3 bases, with 24 bases between them. CDR3 length equals 16 residues. In nucleotides, the CDR3 is TGTGCCACCCTCCTCAGGAAGGGGGGGAGAGAAGAGACCCAGTACTTC. It specifies CATLLRKGGREETQYF.

V is TRBV11-3 and J is TRBJ2-1; the D gene could be TRBD1 or TRBD2 (5 bases each). This CDR3 comprises 16 residues. Trimming left V 2 bases short and J 6 bases short, with 17 bases between. From germline, CDR1 is SGHNT and CDR2 YENEEA. CDR3 protein: CASSLRDGVRGNEQFF. The CDR3 DNA reads as TGTGCCAGCAGCTTAAGGGACGGGGTCCGCGGCAATGAGCAGTTCTTC.

This clonotype was seen a few times. This chain joins TRBV28 and TRBJ2-1; 9 bases are a match to TRBD1. With 4 bases clipped from V and 7 bases from J, the junction kept 14 bases outside the gene matches. The CDR3 has 17 amino acids. Looked up from germline, CDR1 is MDHEN and CDR2 is SYDVKM. CDR3 loop: CASSSHKDRGIGNEQFF. CDR3 DNA sequence: TGTGCCAGCAGTTCACACAAGGACAGGGGAATTGGGAATGAGCAGTTCTTC.

This clonotype was counted many times. Written as DNA, the CDR3 is TGCGCCAGCAGCCAAGATCAGGGAAATACGCAGTATTTT. It is translated as CASSQDQGNTQYF. The chain recombines TRBV4-3 with TRBJ2-3, with a possible D match to TRBD1 (5 bases). The CDR3 runs to 13 residues. Between the trimmed V and J ends, which lost 0 bases and 7 bases, there was a span of 8 bases. The germline CDR1 and CDR2 sequences are LGHNA and YSLEER.

V is TRBV28 and J is TRBJ2-7; D ambiguous. Germline V lookup: CDR1 MDHEN, CDR2 SYDVKM. CDR3 length: 14 amino acids. V was trimmed by 5 bases and J by 4 bases, leaving 15 bases between them. CDR3 coding DNA: TGTGCCAGCAGTCCCTGGGAAGGGAAATACGAGCAGTACTTC. This codes for CASSPWEGKYEQYF.

CDR3 loop: CSALGQGIEAFF. DNA of the CDR3: TGCAGTGCCCTGGGACAGGGAATTGAAGCTTTCTTT. The chain combines TRBV20-1 with TRBJ1-1; 9 bases line up with TRBD1. The CDR3 is 12 amino acids. Germline V gene sequence: CDR1 DFQATT, CDR2 SNEGSKA (reference sequence). Trimming removed 6 bases from V and 7 bases from J; junction bases left unmatched: 6.

The J gene is TRBJ1-2, the V gene TRBV4-3; D is perhaps TRBD1 (6 bases). Germline lookup yields CDR1 LGHNA and CDR2 YSLEER. Trimming cost V 4 bases and J 1 base, with 10 bases left between them. The CDR3 loop spans 14 amino acids. CDR3 nucleotides: TGCGCCAGCAGCCGAGGACAGAATAACTATGGCTACACCTTC. Protein sequence: CASSRGQNNYGYTF.

The chain links TRBV7-2 to TRBJ2-1; the D is unclear. CDR3 length equals 15 residues. Germline loops: CDR1 SGHTA, CDR2 FQGNSA. Trimming removed 1 base at V and 5 bases at J, with 12 bases between. CDR3 sequence (DNA): TGTGCCAGCAGCTTAGGGCAAGGCCTACACAATGAGCAGTTCTTC. It is translated as CASSLGQGLHNEQFF. Full variable domain (outside the CDR3, taken from reference TRBV7-2 and TRBJ2-1): GAGVSQSPSNKVTEKGKDVELRCDPISGHTALYWYRQSLGQGLEFLIYFQGNSAPDKSGLPSDRFSAERTGGSVSTLTIQRTQQEDSAVYLCASSLGQGLHNEQFFGPGTRLTVL.

The CDR3 DNA sequence: TGCAGTGCTAGGGAGAACACCGGGGAGCTGTTTTTT. It encodes CSARENTGELFF. The chain joins TRBV20-1 to TRBJ2-2; D call uncertain. The CDR3 extends over 12 amino acids. V gave up 3 bases and J gave up 1 base, with 3 bases separating them. From germline, CDR1 is DFQATT and CDR2 SNEGSKA (reference sequence).

This clonotype came up a few times. The chain couples TRBV11-2 to TRBJ2-5; D may match TRBD1 or TRBD2 (5 bases each). The CDR3 runs to 16 residues. V was pared by 4 bases and J by 0 bases, with 15 bases between. CDR1 is SGHAT, CDR2 FQNNGV, per germline. The CDR3 DNA reads as TGTGCCAGCAGCTGGCCGGGACCGATAAACCAAGAGACCCAGTACTTC. Translating gives CASSWPGPINQETQYF.

At least ten counts were recorded for this clonotype. This chain connects TRBV12-3 or TRBV12-4 to TRBJ1-2; D unclear. The CDR3 runs to 14 residues. Deletions cut 1 base from V and 0 bases from J, with 6 bases between. The CDR3 DNA reads TGTGCCAGCAGTTTAGTCGGGACTAACTATGGCTACACCTTC. Protein sequence: CASSLVGTNYGYTF.

The rearrangement links TRBV7-6 to TRBJ2-6, with D uncertain. V lost 1 base and J 0 bases, leaving 10 bases between the germline ends. The germline V gene has CDR1 SGHVS and CDR2 FNYEAQ. CDR3 length equals 17 residues. CDR3 in DNA: TGTGCCAGCAGCTTAGACCCCATTGTCTCTGGGGCCAACGTCCTGACTTTC. It yields the protein CASSLDPIVSGANVLTF.

The chain employs TRBV9 and TRBJ1-2; 12 nucleotides match TRBD1. CDR1 and CDR2 (germline): SGDLS, YYNGEE. With V trimmed by 0 bases and J by 7 bases, 1 base remained unmatched. This CDR3 has 14 residues. This CDR3 reads CASSVGDRGPGYTF. The CDR3 DNA reads as TGTGCCAGCAGCGTAGGGGACAGGGGGCCTGGCTACACCTTC. Together with reference TRBV9 and TRBJ1-2, the CDR3 gives the full variable domain: DSGVTQTPKHLITATGQRVTLRCSPRSGDLSVYWYQQSLDQGLQFLIQYYNGEERAKGNILERFSAQQFPDLHSELNLSSLELGDSALYFCASSVGDRGPGYTFGSGTRLTVV.